The subject of this entry is one TCR beta chain. This entry is derived from a study of blood T cell repertoires in COVID-19. Study-level background: Researchers got acute and convalescent COVID-19 samples from the United States, Italy and Spain.

Per the original methods: Reference gene primer amplification yielded estimated nucleated cell counts. The data were produced by immunoSEQ multiplex PCR, yet TCRdb's version contains in-frame clones alone and is incomplete. V, J and clone size derive from that table, while D and trimming were established from the DNA sequence. The sample records about 300,000 clones, more than 70% being singletons. CDR1 is MDHEN and CDR2 is SYDVKM in the germline V gene. The CDR3 covers 11 residues. V dropped 8 bases and J dropped 11 bases, with 15 bases sitting between them. Source material: peripheral blood. The V and J genes are TRBV28 and TRBJ1-1; possible D gene TRBD1, 6 bases. The clonotype was recovered from a woman in her 30s with COVID-19, enrolled during active disease. The CDR3 DNA is TGTGCCAGCTCCCTGGGGGCGCGGGCTTTCTTT. Residues: CASSLGARAFF.